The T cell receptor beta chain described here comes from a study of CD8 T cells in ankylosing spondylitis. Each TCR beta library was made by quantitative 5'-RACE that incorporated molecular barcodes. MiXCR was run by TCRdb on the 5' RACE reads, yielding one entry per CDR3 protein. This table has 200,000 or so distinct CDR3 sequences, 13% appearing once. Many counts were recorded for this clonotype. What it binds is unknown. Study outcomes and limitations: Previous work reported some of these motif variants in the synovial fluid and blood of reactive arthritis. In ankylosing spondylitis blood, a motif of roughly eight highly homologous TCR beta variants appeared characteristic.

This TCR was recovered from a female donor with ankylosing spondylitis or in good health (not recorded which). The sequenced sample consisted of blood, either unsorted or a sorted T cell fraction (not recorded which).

The DNA of the CDR3 is TGTGCCAGCAGCTCCTGGACAGGTTTAGGGGGAATGAAACTGTTTTTT. Translating it yields CASSSWTGLGGMKLFF. The V and J genes are TRBV12-3 or TRBV12-4 and TRBJ1-4, with TRBD1 identical over 7 bases. Unmatched junction bases numbered 18, after V lost 6 bases and J lost 11 bases. This CDR3 region has 16 residues.